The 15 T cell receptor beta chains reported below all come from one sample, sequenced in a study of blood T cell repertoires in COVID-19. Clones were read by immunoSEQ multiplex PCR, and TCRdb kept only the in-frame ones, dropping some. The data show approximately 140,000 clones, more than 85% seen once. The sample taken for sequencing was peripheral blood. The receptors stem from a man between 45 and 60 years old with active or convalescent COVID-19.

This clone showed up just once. The CDR3 nucleotides read TGTGCCACCAGTGGCCGGGACTGGAACTATGGCTACACCTTC. It specifies CATSGRDWNYGYTF. The chain links TRBV24-1 to TRBJ1-2; D might be TRBD1 (5 bases). Germline-derived CDR1 and CDR2 are KGHDR and SFDVKD. The CDR3 extends over 14 amino acids. The V end was cut by 5 bases, the J end by 2 bases, with 11 bases between.

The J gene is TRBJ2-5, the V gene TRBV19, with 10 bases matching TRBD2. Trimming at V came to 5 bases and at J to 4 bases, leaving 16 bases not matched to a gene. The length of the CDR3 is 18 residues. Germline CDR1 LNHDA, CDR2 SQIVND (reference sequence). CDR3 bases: TGTGCCAGTAGTCGAGGGCTAGCGGGGGTATCACCATTAGAGACCCAGTACTTC. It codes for CASSRGLAGVSPLETQYF.

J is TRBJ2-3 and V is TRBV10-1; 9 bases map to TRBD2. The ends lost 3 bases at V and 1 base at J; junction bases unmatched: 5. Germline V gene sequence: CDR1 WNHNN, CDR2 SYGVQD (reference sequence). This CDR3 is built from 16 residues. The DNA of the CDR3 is TGCGCCAGCAGTGACCTTAGCGGGAGTGGCACAGATACGCAGTATTTT. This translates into CASSDLSGSGTDTQYF.

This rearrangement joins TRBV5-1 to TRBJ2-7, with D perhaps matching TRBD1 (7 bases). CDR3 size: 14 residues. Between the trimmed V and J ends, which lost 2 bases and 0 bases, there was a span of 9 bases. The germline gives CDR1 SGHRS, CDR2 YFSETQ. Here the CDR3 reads CASSFRGVSYEQYF. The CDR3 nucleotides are TGCGCCAGCAGCTTCAGGGGGGTCTCCTACGAGCAGTACTTC.

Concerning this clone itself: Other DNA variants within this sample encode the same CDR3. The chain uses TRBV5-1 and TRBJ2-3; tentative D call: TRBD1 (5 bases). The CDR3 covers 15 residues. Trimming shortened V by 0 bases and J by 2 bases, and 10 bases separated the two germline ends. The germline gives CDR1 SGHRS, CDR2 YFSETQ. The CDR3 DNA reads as TGCGCCAGCAGCTTGGACTCAGGGTCCACAGATACGCAGTATTTT. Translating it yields CASSLDSGSTDTQYF.

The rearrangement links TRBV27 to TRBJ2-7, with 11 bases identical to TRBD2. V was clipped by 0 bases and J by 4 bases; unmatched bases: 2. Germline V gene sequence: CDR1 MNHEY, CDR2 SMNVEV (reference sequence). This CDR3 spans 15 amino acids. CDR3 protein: CASSLSSSGRYEQYF. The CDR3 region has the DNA TGTGCCAGCAGTTTATCATCTAGCGGGAGGTACGAGCAGTACTTC.

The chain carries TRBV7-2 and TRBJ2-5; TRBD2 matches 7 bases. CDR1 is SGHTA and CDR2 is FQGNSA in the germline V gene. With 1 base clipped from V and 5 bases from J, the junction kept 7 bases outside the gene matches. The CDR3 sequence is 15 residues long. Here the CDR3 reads CASSLDSSGEETQYF. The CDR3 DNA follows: TGTGCCAGCAGCTTAGATTCAAGCGGGGAGGAGACCCAGTACTTC.

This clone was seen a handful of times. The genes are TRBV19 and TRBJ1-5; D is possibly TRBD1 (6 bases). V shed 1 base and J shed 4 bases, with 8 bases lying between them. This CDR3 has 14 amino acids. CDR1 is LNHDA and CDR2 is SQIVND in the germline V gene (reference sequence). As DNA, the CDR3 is TGTGCCAGTAGTATAGTAACAGGGAATCAGCCCCAGCATTTT. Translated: CASSIVTGNQPQHF.

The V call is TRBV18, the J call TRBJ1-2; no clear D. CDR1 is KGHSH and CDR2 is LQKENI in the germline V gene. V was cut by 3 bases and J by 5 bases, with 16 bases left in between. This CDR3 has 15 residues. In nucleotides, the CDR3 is TGTGCCAGCTCACCGAGCGGTCAGGCGATATATGGCTACACCTTC. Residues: CASSPSGQAIYGYTF.

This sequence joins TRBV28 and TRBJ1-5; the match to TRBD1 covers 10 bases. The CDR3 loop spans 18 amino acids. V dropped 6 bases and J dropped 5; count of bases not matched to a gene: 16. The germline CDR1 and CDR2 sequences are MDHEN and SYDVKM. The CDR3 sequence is CASRQRGFGTGEDQPQHF. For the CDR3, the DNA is TGTGCCAGCAGGCAGAGAGGCTTCGGGACAGGGGAGGATCAGCCCCAGCATTTT.

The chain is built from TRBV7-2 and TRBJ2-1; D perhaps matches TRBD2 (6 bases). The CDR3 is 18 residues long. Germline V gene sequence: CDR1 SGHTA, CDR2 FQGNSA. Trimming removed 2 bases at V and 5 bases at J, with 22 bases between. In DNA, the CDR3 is TGTGCCAGCAGCTTACGGGACTGGTTCCTTTCACGAAACAATGAGCAGTTCTTC. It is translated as CASSLRDWFLSRNNEQFF. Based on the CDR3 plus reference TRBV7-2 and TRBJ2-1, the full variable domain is GAGVSQSPSNKVTEKGKDVELRCDPISGHTALYWYRQSLGQGLEFLIYFQGNSAPDKSGLPSDRFSAERTGGSVSTLTIQRTQQEDSAVYLCASSLRDWFLSRNNEQFFGPGTRLTVL.

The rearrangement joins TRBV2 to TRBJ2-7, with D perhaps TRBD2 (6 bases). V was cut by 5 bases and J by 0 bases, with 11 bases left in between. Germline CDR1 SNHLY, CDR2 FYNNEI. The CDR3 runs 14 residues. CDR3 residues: CASSPGLSSYEQYF. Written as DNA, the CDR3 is TGTGCCAGCAGTCCGGGACTGAGCTCCTACGAGCAGTACTTC.

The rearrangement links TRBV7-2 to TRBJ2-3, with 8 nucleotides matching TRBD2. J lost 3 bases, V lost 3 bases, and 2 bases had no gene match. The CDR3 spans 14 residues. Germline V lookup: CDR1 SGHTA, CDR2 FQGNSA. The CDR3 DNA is TGTGCCAGCAGCTTGGGACTAGAAACAGATACGCAGTATTTT. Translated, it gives CASSLGLETDTQYF.

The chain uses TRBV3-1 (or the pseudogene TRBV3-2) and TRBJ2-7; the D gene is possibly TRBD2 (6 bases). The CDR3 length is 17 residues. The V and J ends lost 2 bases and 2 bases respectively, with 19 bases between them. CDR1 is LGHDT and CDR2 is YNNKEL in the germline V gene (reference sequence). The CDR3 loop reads CASSQWGWRERTYEQYF. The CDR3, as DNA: TGTGCCAGCAGCCAATGGGGTTGGAGGGAGAGGACCTACGAGCAGTACTTC.

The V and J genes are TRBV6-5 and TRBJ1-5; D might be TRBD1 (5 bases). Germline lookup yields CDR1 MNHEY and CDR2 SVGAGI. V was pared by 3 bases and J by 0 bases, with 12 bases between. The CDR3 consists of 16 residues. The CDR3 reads CASSYFGGGSNQPQHF. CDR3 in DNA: TGTGCCAGCAGTTATTTTGGCGGGGGTAGCAATCAGCCCCAGCATTTT.